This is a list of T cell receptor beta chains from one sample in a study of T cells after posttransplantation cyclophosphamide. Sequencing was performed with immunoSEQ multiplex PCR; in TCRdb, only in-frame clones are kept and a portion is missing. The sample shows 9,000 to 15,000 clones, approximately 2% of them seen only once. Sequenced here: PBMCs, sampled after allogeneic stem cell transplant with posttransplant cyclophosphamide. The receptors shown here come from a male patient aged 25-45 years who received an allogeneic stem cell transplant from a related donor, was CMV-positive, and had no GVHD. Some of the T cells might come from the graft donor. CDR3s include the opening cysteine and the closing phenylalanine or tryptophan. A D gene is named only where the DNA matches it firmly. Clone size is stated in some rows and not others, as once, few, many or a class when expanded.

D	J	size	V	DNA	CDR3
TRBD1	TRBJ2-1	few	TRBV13	TGTGCCAGCAGCTCATCCGGGACAGGGTCGTCTGAGCAGTTCTTC	CASSSSGTGSSEQFF
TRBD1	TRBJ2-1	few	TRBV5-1	TGCGCCAGCAGCTCGGACAGGGAAATCAATGAGCAGTTCTTC	CASSSDREINEQFF
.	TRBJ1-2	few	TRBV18	TGTGCCAGCTCCCCTAACAGGGATGGTGGCTATGGCTACACCTTC	CASSPNRDGGYGYTF
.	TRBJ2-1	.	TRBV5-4	TGTGCCAGCAGCTTGGACTTTTCGGCGGGGCCATCCTACAATGAGCAGTTCTTC	CASSLDFSAGPSYNEQFF
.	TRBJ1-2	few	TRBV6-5	TGTGCCAGCAGCCCCGGGACACCGTCCTTCTATGGCTACACCTTC	CASSPGTPSFYGYTF
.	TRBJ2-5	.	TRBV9	TGTGCCAGCGGCAGTACGGAGACCCAGTACTTC	CASGSTETQYF
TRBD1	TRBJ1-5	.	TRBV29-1	TGCAGCGTTAACTCTATCGCAGGGGGGAGTCAGCCCCAGCATTTT	CSVNSIAGGSQPQHF
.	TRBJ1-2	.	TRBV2	TGTGCCAGCAGCGAGGACAGCCCCTATGGCTACACCTTC	CASSEDSPYGYTF
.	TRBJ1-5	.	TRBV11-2	TGTGCCAGCAGCTTAGATCAGAGGCCCAATCAGCCCCAGCATTTT	CASSLDQRPNQPQHF
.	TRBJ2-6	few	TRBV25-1	TGTGCCAGCAGTGCCCAGAACTCTGGGGCCAACGTCCTGACTTTC	CASSAQNSGANVLTF
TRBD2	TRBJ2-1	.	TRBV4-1	TGCGCCAGCAGCCAAGACTTCCTAGCGGGGGGGCCTAGTGAGCAGTTCTTC	CASSQDFLAGGPSEQFF
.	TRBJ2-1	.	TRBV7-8	TGTGCCAGCAGCTCCCCGGTCGATGAGCAGTTCTTC	CASSSPVDEQFF
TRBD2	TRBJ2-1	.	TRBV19	TGTGCCAGCCGAAGCGGGAGCTCCTACAATGAGCAGTTCTTC	CASRSGSSYNEQFF
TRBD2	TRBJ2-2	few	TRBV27	TGTGCCAGCAGTTTTAGACAGTCTAGCGGGGCTGGGGAGCTGTTTTTT	CASSFRQSSGAGELFF
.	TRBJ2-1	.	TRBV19	TGTGCCAGTTCTCGGACTTCCTCCTACAATGAGCAGTTCTTC	CASSRTSSYNEQFF
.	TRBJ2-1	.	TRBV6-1	TGTGCCAGCAGTGACACTAGGAAGGGGGTCGGTGAGCAGTTCTTC	CASSDTRKGVGEQFF
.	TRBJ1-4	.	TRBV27	TGTGCCAGCAGCTCGGGGGGAACTAATGAAAAACTGTTTTTT	CASSSGGTNEKLFF
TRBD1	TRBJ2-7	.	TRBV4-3	TGCGCCAGCAGCCAAGGCACCTTTACAGGGGCCGAGCAGTACTTC	CASSQGTFTGAEQYF
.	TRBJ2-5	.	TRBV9	TGTGCCAGCAGCGTAGTGGGGGGGCGTGAGACCCAGTACTTC	CASSVVGGRETQYF
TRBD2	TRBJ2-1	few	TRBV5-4	TGTGCCAGCAGCTTCGACGGGACTAGCGGGAGGAATGAGCAGTTCTTC	CASSFDGTSGRNEQFF
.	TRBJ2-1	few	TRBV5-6	TGTGCCAGTGACGCGGGGAACCAGTACAATGAGCAGTTCTTC	CASDAGNQYNEQFF
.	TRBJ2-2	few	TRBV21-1	TGTGCCAGCAGCAAATTACGGGGGAGGGAGGGCACCGGGGAGCTGTTTTTT	CASSKLRGREGTGELFF
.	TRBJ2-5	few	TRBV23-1	TGCGCCAGCAGTCCCCGAATACTGCAGGGCCGCCAAGAGACCCAGTACTTC	CASSPRILQGRQETQYF
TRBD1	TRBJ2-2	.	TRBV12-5	TGTGCTAGTGGTTTGGGACAGGGGTTACGGGCGGGCACCGGGGAGCTGTTTTTT	CASGLGQGLRAGTGELFF
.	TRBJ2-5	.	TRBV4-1	TGCGCCAGCAAGGAGGGAGGACTAACCGGGGGAGAGACCCAGTACTTC	CASKEGGLTGGETQYF
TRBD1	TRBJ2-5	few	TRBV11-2	TGTGCCAGCAGCTTAGTGACAGGGAAGGAGTGGGAGACCCAGTACTTC	CASSLVTGKEWETQYF
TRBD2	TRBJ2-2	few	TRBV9	TGTGCCAGCAGCGTCGGTGGGAGGGCGAACACCGGGGAGCTGTTTTTT	CASSVGGRANTGELFF
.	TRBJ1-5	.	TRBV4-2	TGTGCCAGCAGCCCGAGGCGCCAGCCCCAGCATTTT	CASSPRRQPQHF
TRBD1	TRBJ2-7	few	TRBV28	TGTGCCAGCAGTACCCTCCGGGACAGGGCCGACGAGCAGTACTTC	CASSTLRDRADEQYF
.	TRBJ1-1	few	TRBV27	TGTGCCAGCAGTTTAAAGGGGCTAGGGACTGAAGCTTTCTTT	CASSLKGLGTEAFF
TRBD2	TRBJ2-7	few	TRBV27	TGTGCCAGCAGTTTATTAGCGGGAGTTGAATCCTACGAGCAGTACTTC	CASSLLAGVESYEQYF
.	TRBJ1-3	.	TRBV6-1	TGTGCCGCTGACCCCGGGGGTTCTGGAAACACCATATATTTT	CAADPGGSGNTIYF
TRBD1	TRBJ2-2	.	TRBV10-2	TGCGCCAGCAGACAGGGGGCAGGCACCGGGGAGCTGTTTTTT	CASRQGAGTGELFF
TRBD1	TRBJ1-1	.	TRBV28	TGTGCCAGCAGTTATAGGGACAGAGCTAACACTGAAGCTTTCTTT	CASSYRDRANTEAFF
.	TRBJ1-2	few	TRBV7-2	TGTGCCAGCAGCTTAGACAGCCAGAGTTACTATGGCTACACCTTC	CASSLDSQSYYGYTF
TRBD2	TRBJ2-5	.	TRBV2	TGTGCCTCTCGACTAGCGGGGGGGGATGGTGCCCAGTACTTC	CASRLAGGDGAQYF
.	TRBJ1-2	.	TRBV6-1	TGTGCCAGCAGGGACAGTAACTATGGCTACACCTTC	CASRDSNYGYTF
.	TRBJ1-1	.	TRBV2	TGTGCCAGCAGTGAATTGCGCCAAGAAGCTTTCTTT	CASSELRQEAFF
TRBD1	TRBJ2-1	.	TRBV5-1	TGCGCCAGCGGGTGGGACAGCCGGTACAATGAGCAGTTCTTC	CASGWDSRYNEQFF
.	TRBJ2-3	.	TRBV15	TGTGCCACCAGCAGAGTTCCCGGGAGTATAGGCACAGATACGCAGTATTTT	CATSRVPGSIGTDTQYF
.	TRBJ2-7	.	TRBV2	TGTGCCAGCTTGGGCAGATACCACGAGCAGTACTTC	CASLGRYHEQYF
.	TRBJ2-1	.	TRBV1	.	CTSSHGGYRCSYNEQFF
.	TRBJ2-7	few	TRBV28	TGTGCCAGCAGTTTACTGGACGGGCGGGACGACGAGCAGTACTTC	CASSLLDGRDDEQYF
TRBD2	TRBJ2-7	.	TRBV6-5	TGTGCCAGCAGTTACTCGAGCGGGAGTCAGTACGAGCAGTACTTC	CASSYSSGSQYEQYF
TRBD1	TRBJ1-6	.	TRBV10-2	TGCGCCAGCACGGGGACAGGGCGGAATTCACCCCTCCACTTT	CASTGTGRNSPLHF
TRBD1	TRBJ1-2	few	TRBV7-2	TGTGCCAGCAGCTTAGGAGGGGATGTGACAGGGTTTACCGGCTACACCTTC	CASSLGGDVTGFTGYTF
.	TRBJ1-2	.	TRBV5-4	TGTGCCAGCACCCACCTTGTCACAGGGAGTCGTCATGGCTACACCTTC	CASTHLVTGSRHGYTF
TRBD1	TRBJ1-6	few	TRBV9	TGTGCCAGCAGCACCCCACAGGGGGCGACGGACGTTAGCTCACCCCTCCACTTT	CASSTPQGATDVSSPLHF
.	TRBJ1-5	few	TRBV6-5	TGTGCCAGCAGCCCCCCCTCCGGGCCCCAGCATTTT	CASSPPSGPQHF